These 14 T cell receptor beta chains share one sample of origin, sequenced in a study of vaccination effects on CD4 cells after COVID-19. Method: immunoSEQ multiplex PCR; TCRdb's copy keeps in-frame clones and lacks some. The data hold some 69,000 clones, with around 73% observed a single time. Subsequent to a culture period of about ten days, CD4+ T cells were isolated. The cohort was immunized with two doses of either the BNT162b2 or mRNA-1273 vaccine. Their recognized antigens are unknown. Specimen: CD4+ T cells from PBMCs cultured without peptide, collected after COVID-19 vaccination. The receptors shown here come from a human donor who received a COVID-19 vaccine.

The chain couples TRBV29-1 to TRBJ2-2, with a possible D match to TRBD1 (5 bases). V lost 4 bases and J 1 base, leaving 10 bases between the germline ends. Germline CDR1 and CDR2: SQVTM and ANQGSEA. The CDR3 is 14 amino acids. The CDR3 sequence is CSVVGQGNTGELFF. The DNA of the CDR3 is TGCAGCGTTGTAGGTCAGGGGAACACCGGGGAGCTGTTTTTT.

The gene calls are TRBV19 and TRBJ1-1, with TRBD1 matching 8 bases. Unmatched junction bases numbered 9, after V lost 5 bases and J lost 4 bases. This CDR3 spans 15 amino acids. Per the germline V gene, CDR1 is LNHDA and CDR2 is SQIVND (reference sequence). The CDR3 is CASSGGRGPGTEAFF. The CDR3 coding sequence is TGTGCCAGTAGTGGCGGCAGGGGGCCCGGCACTGAAGCTTTCTTT.

This rearrangement joins TRBV6-5 to TRBJ1-2; D call uncertain. Germline V gene sequence: CDR1 MNHEY, CDR2 SVGAGI. Trimming stripped 7 bases from V and 7 bases from J, with 13 bases between. The CDR3 is made up of 12 amino acids. CDR3 amino acids: CASTRASGGYTF. Here the CDR3 DNA reads TGTGCCAGCACACGGGCCTCGGGTGGCTACACCTTC.

This clone was detected a few times. The chain is built from TRBV7-9 and TRBJ1-5; D gene ambiguous. CDR3 length: 13 amino acids. Germline V gene data show CDR1 as SEHNR and CDR2 as FQNEAQ (reference sequence). Trimming removed 0 bases from V and 8 bases from J, with 8 bases in between. CDR3 coding DNA: TGTGCCAGCAGCTTAGCCTTCGGGGAGCCCCAGCATTTT. It yields the protein CASSLAFGEPQHF.

This clone was observed a handful of times. The chain recombines TRBV7-9 with TRBJ1-5; D gene ambiguous. V lost 5 bases and J 4 bases, leaving 6 bases between the germline ends. This CDR3 has 12 residues. In germline, CDR1 is SEHNR, CDR2 FQNEAQ (reference sequence). CDR3 nucleotides: TGTGCCAGCAGCGAAGCAAATCAGCCCCAGCATTTT. This gives the protein CASSEANQPQHF.

The chain employs TRBV5-1 and TRBJ2-5; 12 bases line up with TRBD1. V lost 0 bases, J lost 4 bases, and 10 bases stayed unmatched. This CDR3 has 18 residues. From germline, CDR1 is SGHRS and CDR2 YFSETQ. CDR3 sequence reads: CASSLVSGTGGEGETQYF. Here the CDR3 DNA reads TGCGCCAGCAGCTTGGTATCCGGGACAGGGGGCGAGGGAGAGACCCAGTACTTC.

This clone has a single count. This chain uses TRBV7-9 with TRBJ1-5, with TRBD1 matching 10 bases. CDR3 length: 15 residues. Per the germline V gene, CDR1 is SEHNR and CDR2 is FQNEAQ (reference sequence). Trimming at V came to 5 bases and at J to 6 bases, leaving 7 bases not matched to a gene. CDR3 protein: CASSATGGVGQPQHF. The CDR3 DNA is TGTGCCAGCAGCGCGACAGGGGGCGTCGGTCAGCCCCAGCATTTT. The complete variable domain, with remaining parts taken from reference TRBV7-9 and TRBJ1-5, reads DTGVSQNPRHKITKRGQNVTFRCDPISEHNRLYWYRQTLGQGPEFLTYFQNEAQLEKSRLLSDRFSAERPKGSFSTLEIQRTEQGDSAMYLCASSATGGVGQPQHFGDGTRLSIL.

This chain uses TRBV7-3 with TRBJ1-6, with D perhaps TRBD1 (6 bases). V was cut by 2 bases and J by 7 bases, with 12 bases left in between. CDR1 is SGHTA, CDR2 FQGTGA, per germline. There are 15 residues in the CDR3. CDR3 amino acids: CASSLYKGVNSPLHF. The CDR3 nucleotides are TGTGCCAGCAGCTTATATAAGGGGGTGAATTCACCCCTCCACTTT.

This clone was detected only a few times. This chain connects TRBV7-3 to TRBJ2-3; D not resolved. Germline V gene lookup returns CDR1 SGHTA and CDR2 FQGTGA. This CDR3 spans 13 amino acids. The V end was cut by 1 base, the J end by 4 bases, with 6 bases between. DNA of the CDR3: TGTGCCAGCAGCTTAAGGGGTGCAGATACGCAGTATTTT. This gives the protein CASSLRGADTQYF.

CDR3 nucleotide sequence: TGTGCCAGCAGCCGAACGGGGGAGTACACTGAAGCTTTCTTT. Residues: CASSRTGEYTEAFF. The chain combines TRBV5-4 with TRBJ1-1, with D perhaps TRBD1 (5 bases). From germline, CDR1 is SGHNT and CDR2 YYREEE (reference sequence). This CDR3 spans 14 amino acids. Trimming left V 4 bases short and J 3 bases short, with 13 bases between. The complete variable domain, with remaining parts taken from reference TRBV5-4 and TRBJ1-1, reads ETGVTQSPTHLIKTRGQQVTLRCSSQSGHNTVSWYQQALGQGPQFIFQYYREEENGRGNFPPRFSGLQFPNYSSELNVNALELDDSALYLCASSRTGEYTEAFFGQGTRLTVV.

The CDR3 nucleotides are TGTGCCAGCAGCTTATCAGGGGGAATTAAAGAGACCCAGTACTTC. It specifies CASSLSGGIKETQYF. The chain combines TRBV7-7 with TRBJ2-5; 7 nucleotides match TRBD1. The ends lost 2 bases at V and 3 bases at J; junction bases unmatched: 6. CDR1 is SSHAT, CDR2 FNYEAQ, per germline (reference sequence). CDR3 length: 15 amino acids.

This chain joins TRBV7-8 and TRBJ1-6; D is unclear. V lost 2 bases to trimming and J lost 5 bases, with 13 bases between them. The CDR3 consists of 16 residues. CDR1 SGHVS and CDR2 FQNEAQ come from the germline V gene. The DNA for the CDR3 is TGTGCCAGCAGCTTACAATTGGTCAGCCATAATTCACCCCTCCACTTT. Translated, it gives CASSLQLVSHNSPLHF. The entire variable domain, with the rest obtained from reference TRBV7-8 and TRBJ1-6, is as follows: GAGVSQSPRYKVAKRGQDVALRCDPISGHVSLFWYQQALGQGPEFLTYFQNEAQLDKSGLPSDRFFAERPEGSVSTLKIQRTQQEDSAVYLCASSLQLVSHNSPLHFGNGTRLTVT.

This clone was counted once. The CDR3 reads CASSYGRTGGSYEQYV. In DNA, the CDR3 is TGTGCCAGCAGTTACGGCAGGACAGGGGGCTCCTACGAGCAGTACGTC. The genes are TRBV6-5 and TRBJ2-7; 10 bases are a match to TRBD1. V was pared by 2 bases and J by 0 bases, with 4 bases of the junction left unmatched. From germline, CDR1 is MNHEY and CDR2 SVGAGI. The CDR3 is 16 amino acids.

The gene calls are TRBV18 and TRBJ2-5, with 9 bases aligning to TRBD1. The J segment lost 4 bases and the V segment lost 3 bases, leaving 3 bases of the junction unmatched. CDR3 length equals 14 residues. Per the germline V gene, CDR1 is KGHSH and CDR2 is LQKENI. CDR3 in amino acids: CASSPNRGRETQYF. The CDR3 DNA is TGTGCCAGCTCACCGAACAGGGGGCGAGAGACCCAGTACTTC.